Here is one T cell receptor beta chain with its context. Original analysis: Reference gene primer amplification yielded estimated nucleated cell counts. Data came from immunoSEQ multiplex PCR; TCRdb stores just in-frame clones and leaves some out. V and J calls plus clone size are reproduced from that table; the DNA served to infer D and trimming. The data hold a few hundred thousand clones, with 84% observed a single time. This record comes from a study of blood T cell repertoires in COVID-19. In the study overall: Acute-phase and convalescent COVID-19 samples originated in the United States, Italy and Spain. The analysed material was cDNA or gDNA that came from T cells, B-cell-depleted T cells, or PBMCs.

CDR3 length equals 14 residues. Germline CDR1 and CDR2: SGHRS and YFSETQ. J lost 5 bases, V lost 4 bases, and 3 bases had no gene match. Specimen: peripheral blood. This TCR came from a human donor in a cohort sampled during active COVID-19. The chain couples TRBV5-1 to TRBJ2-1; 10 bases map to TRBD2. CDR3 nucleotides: TGCGCCAGCAGCCCAGCGGGAGGGAACAATGAGCAGTTCTTC. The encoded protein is CASSPAGGNNEQFF.